The sequence of this T cell receptor (beta chain) was determined in a study of beta chain features in type 1 diabetes. Only a few counts were recorded for this clone. The antigen remains undetermined. The investigators reverse transcribed all of the isolated RNA, so they sequenced expressed TCRB transcripts. Repertoires were generated with immunoSEQ multiplex PCR, while TCRdb's copy carries only in-frame clones and drops some. The repertoire holds around 180,000 clones, with around 7.8% as singletons. General study points: There was a moderate but significant shortening of TCRB CDR3s in all four CD4+ subsets of Type 1 diabetes patients.

The CDR3 totals 11 residues. Trimming stripped 6 bases from V and 6 bases from J, with 7 bases between. Germline V lookup: CDR1 ENHRY, CDR2 SYGVKD. The rearrangement uses TRBV10-3 and TRBJ2-3, with a weak D call TRBD2 (5 bases). Sequencing was carried out using central memory CD4+ T cells from blood. The receptor comes from a middle-aged woman with type 1 diabetes. CDR3 DNA sequence: TGTGCCATCAGGGAGGCGGATACGCAGTATTTT. This codes for CAIREADTQYF.